This T cell receptor beta chain was obtained from a study of spatial heterogeneity in lung cancer. Broader study findings: It was found that expanded intratumoral alpha and beta TCR counts tracked tumor mutation counts.

This clonotype has a handful of counts. Its antigen remains unknown. Each CDR3 protein is one row after TCRdb ran MiXCR on the 5' RACE reads. The data hold some 100,000 distinct CDR3 sequences, with 4% to 4.5% observed a single time. Time point: sample taken at primary tumor resection. Sequencing covered unsorted whole RNA taken from tumor, nontumor lung or frozen PBMC. The CDR3 is made up of 16 amino acids. Per germline, CDR1 SGHRS and CDR2 YFSETQ. After removal of 0 bases from V and 2 bases from J, the junction contained 6 bases not matched to a gene. This rearrangement joins TRBV5-1 to TRBJ2-5; 8 bases map to TRBD2. The sequence came from a male donor with early-stage non-small cell lung cancer. This specimen was lung tumor tissue, taken at surgery. The CDR3 coding sequence is TGCGCCAGCAGCTTGGGTAGCGGGAACACTCAAGAGACCCAGTACTTC. It codes for CASSLGSGNTQETQYF.